A single T cell receptor (beta chain) is shown here with its context. It lacks a known antigen. Base qualities were left out, and no much larger clone turns up one base away. The sample belongs to a study of blood T cell repertoires in COVID-19 (dated by TCRdb to the early 2020s). Some background on the complete study: Collaborator samples came from the United States, Italy and Spain and covered acute and convalescent phases of COVID-19. The sample metadata nearly always contained a de-identified subject ID, COVID-19 status, age in years and sex. A freely available public database, intended as a resource for researchers studying the immune response to SARS-CoV-2, is where the repertoires were released. The prospective study material was composed of cDNA or gDNA derived from T cells, B-cell-depleted T cells, or PBMCs. HLA class I and class II types, where available, came from metadata supplied by the sample provider rather than from assay-based typing. The samples were drawn from two sources: the first 160 participants of the ongoing ImmuneRACE study, and over 1,000 subjects contributed by 6 global collaborators. Subjects who had been exposed to COVID-19, were actively infected with it, or had recovered from it provided the deeply sampled blood TCRbeta repertoires that made up the dataset.

TCRbeta CDR3 regions were amplified from genomic DNA using the immunoSEQ Assay, a bias-controlled multiplex PCR. The paper's data handling went like this. The number of nucleated cells in each sample was estimated from the amplification of reference gene primers within the assay. To quantify the absolute abundance of each unique TCRbeta CDR3 rearrangement, sequence reads were collapsed and filtered. Productive Simpson clonality was computed per sample as the square root of Simpson's diversity index over productive rearrangements. The immuneACCESS repertoire file appears here via TCRdb, limited to in-frame rearrangements. These files lack a portion of the clones; in checked studies, under half of the deficit traces to unresolved V genes, and the cause of the others is not known. V and J calls and clone size come straight from that table; D and trimming were deduced from the DNA. A total of around 280,000 clones appear in this sample, nearly 90% of them only once. The ten largest clones capture approximately 1.5% of the sample.

CDR1 and CDR2, looked up from the germline V gene (reference sequence), are LNHDA and SQIVND. The CDR3 spans 17 residues, from the cysteine through the phenylalanine. Left in the record is the CDR3 DNA by itself, 51 bases read in frame from the first base. For this chain, trimming is 5 bases at the V end and 1 base at the J end, and the number of junction bases without a gene match is 9. General findings and caveats noted by the study authors: Clinical and demographic metadata were provided uncurated, with the amount varying by source and participant.

In the prospective study, participants were roughly 18 to 100 years old, resided in about two dozen geographic areas of the United States, and were enrolled through a virtual design. In the prospective study, cohorts were assigned on the basis of participant-reported clinical history obtained from a screening survey and a study questionnaire. Each participant in the prospective study had whole blood, serum and a nasopharyngeal or oropharyngeal swab collected by mobile phlebotomists. Additional blood draws and questionnaires over an approximately 2-month period could optionally be provided by prospective study participants. Before DNA extraction, prospective study blood samples were shipped either frozen or at room temperature.

The rearranged segments are TRBV19 and TRBJ2-3, and 10 junctional nucleotides match TRBD2. What was sequenced was PBMCs or T cells enriched from blood (not recorded which). The receptor was derived from a young woman with acute COVID-19. The CDR3 protein sequence reads: CASSVASGRRRTDTQYF. The DNA is as follows: TGTGCCAGTAGTGTGGCTAGCGGGAGACGGCGCACAGATACGCAGTATTTT.